Below are 15 T cell receptor beta chains sequenced from a single sample in a study of blood T cell repertoires in COVID-19. TCRdb's table, derived via immunoSEQ multiplex PCR, lists solely in-frame clones and lacks some. The sample includes a few hundred thousand clones, 70% to 90% of them seen just once. Sequencing was performed on peripheral blood. The receptors were gathered from a man under 40 who had recovered from COVID-19.

This clone appeared a few times. The rearrangement uses TRBV19 and TRBJ2-1; D uncertain. The CDR3 totals 17 residues. Trimming took off 7 bases at V and 0 bases at J, with 19 bases between the two ends. From germline, CDR1 is LNHDA and CDR2 SQIVND (reference sequence). CDR3 in DNA: TGTGCCAGTACTCCTCCCGCCGTCCACAGCTCCTACAATGAGCAGTTCTTC. Amino acids: CASTPPAVHSSYNEQFF.

The chain recombines TRBV6-5 with TRBJ1-1, with a possible D match to TRBD1 (5 bases). Germline-derived CDR1 and CDR2 are MNHEY and SVGAGI. V dropped 1 base and J dropped 7 bases, with 10 bases sitting between them. The length of the CDR3 is 13 residues. CDR3 region: CASSYLGEGEAFF. CDR3 sequence (DNA): TGTGCCAGCAGTTACTTAGGGGAAGGTGAAGCTTTCTTT.

The chain joins TRBV6-5 to TRBJ2-5, with 8 bases matching TRBD2. The CDR3 consists of 15 residues. The V segment lost 2 bases and the J segment 4 bases; nucleotides outside the gene matches: 6. CDR1 is MNHEY and CDR2 is SVGAGI in the germline V gene. This CDR3 reads CASSYEAGGTETQYF. In nucleotides, the CDR3 is TGTGCCAGCAGTTACGAGGCGGGGGGCACAGAGACCCAGTACTTC.

The V and J genes are TRBV7-2 and TRBJ2-3; 8 bases fit TRBD2. The CDR3 extends over 17 amino acids. Trimming took 2 bases from V and 5 from J; bases not matched to a gene: 12. The germline V gene has CDR1 SGHTA and CDR2 FQGNSA. CDR3 sequence: CASSLSPPSSGQDTQYF. DNA for the CDR3: TGTGCCAGCAGCTTAAGCCCTCCGTCTAGCGGGCAAGATACGCAGTATTTT.

The chain uses TRBV7-8 and TRBJ1-2, with D possibly TRBD1 on 5 matching bases. Trimming removed 1 base from V and 7 bases from J, with 13 bases in between. The CDR3 extends over 14 amino acids. Germline V gene data show CDR1 as SGHVS and CDR2 as FQNEAQ. This CDR3 is CASSLGGGVRGYTF. The DNA for the CDR3 is TGTGCCAGCAGCTTAGGGGGAGGGGTTCGTGGCTACACCTTC.

This clone occurred once. This chain joins TRBV7-9 and TRBJ2-7, with D uncertain. Germline V CDR1 and CDR2: SEHNR, FQNEAQ (reference sequence). Trimming pared 4 bases from V and 3 bases from J, leaving 4 bases between. The CDR3 totals 11 residues. CDR3 residues: CASSSLYEQYF. The CDR3 DNA follows: TGTGCCAGCAGCTCCCTCTACGAGCAGTACTTC.

V usage is TRBV7-9 and J usage is TRBJ1-6, with D possibly matching TRBD1 (6 bases). The CDR3 contains 16 residues. The germline V gene encodes CDR1 SEHNR and CDR2 FQNEAQ (reference sequence). V was clipped by 1 base and J by 3 bases, with 10 bases between them. The CDR3 reads CASSLGGHFYNSPLHF. The CDR3 coding sequence is TGTGCCAGCAGCTTAGGGGGACACTTCTATAATTCACCCCTCCACTTT.

This chain joins TRBV5-1 and TRBJ1-1; TRBD1 is a possible D gene (6 bases). The V gene's germline CDR1 is SGHRS and CDR2 YFSETQ. The ends were cut back, 0 bases at V and 4 bases at J, with 13 bases in the middle. CDR3 size: 15 residues. This chain's CDR3 is CASSLAPGRGTEAFF. The CDR3, as DNA: TGCGCCAGCAGCTTGGCCCCAGGCAGGGGCACTGAAGCTTTCTTT.

This rearrangement joins TRBV5-1 to TRBJ2-5, with 9 nucleotides matching TRBD2. V lost 4 bases to trimming and J lost 5 bases; unmatched junction nucleotides: 12. Germline loops: CDR1 SGHRS, CDR2 YFSETQ. The CDR3 sequence is 16 residues long. The CDR3 spells CASSGASGALGETQYF. The CDR3 DNA follows: TGCGCCAGCAGCGGGGCTAGCGGGGCTCTAGGGGAGACCCAGTACTTC.

The chain has TRBV10-2 and TRBJ2-1; weak D call: TRBD1 (6 bases). The CDR3 runs 14 residues. The germline V gene has CDR1 WSHSY and CDR2 SAAADI. Trimming removed 0 bases at V and 4 bases at J, with 7 bases between. In DNA, the CDR3 is TGCGCCAGCAGTGAGTCGGGGGCTTACAATGAGCAGTTCTTC. Amino acids: CASSESGAYNEQFF.

The chain links TRBV27 to TRBJ1-1; maybe TRBD1 (5 bases). V was trimmed by 2 bases and J by 6 bases, leaving 10 bases between them. The germline gives CDR1 MNHEY, CDR2 SMNVEV (reference sequence). This CDR3 comprises 13 residues. In nucleotides, the CDR3 is TGTGCCAGCAGTTTACTGGACATGGCTGAAGCTTTCTTT. This sequence encodes CASSLLDMAEAFF.

The chain recombines TRBV4-1 with TRBJ2-1, with TRBD2 matching over 11 bases. V was clipped by 4 bases and J by 4 bases; unmatched bases: 6. The CDR3 is 16 amino acids. CDR1 and CDR2 from the germline V gene are MGHRA and YSYEKL. The CDR3 here is CASSLSGGAAYNEQFF. The DNA for the CDR3 is TGCGCCAGCAGCCTTAGCGGGGGGGCGGCATACAATGAGCAGTTCTTC.

The rearrangement joins TRBV5-6 to TRBJ1-2; D gene uncertain. The germline CDR1 and CDR2 sequences are SGHDT and YYEEEE. The V end was cut by 1 base, the J end by 8 bases, with 9 bases between. The CDR3 is 12 amino acids. The CDR3 spells CASSLLGGGYTF. Written as DNA, the CDR3 is TGTGCCAGCAGCTTGCTAGGAGGAGGCTACACCTTC.

J is TRBJ2-3 and V is TRBV9; 9 bases are a match to TRBD2. CDR1 and CDR2 (germline): SGDLS, YYNGEE. The CDR3 length is 18 residues. With V trimmed by 1 base and J by 0 bases, 9 bases remained unmatched. The CDR3 DNA follows: TGTGCCAGCAGCGTATATGGGTCTAGCGGGGCTAGCACAGATACGCAGTATTTT. Amino acid sequence: CASSVYGSSGASTDTQYF.

The chain has TRBV21-1 and TRBJ1-1; the table's D call, TRBD1, has no DNA check behind it. TRBV21-1 is annotated as a pseudogene. The length of the CDR3 is 17 residues. The CDR3 sequence: CASSSLSGRVSDTEAFF. Written as DNA, the CDR3 is TGTGCCAGCAGCTCCCTAAGTGGCAGGGTATCGGACACTGAAGCTTTCTTT.